This T cell receptor (beta chain) was found in a study of human T cells and chemical hapten exposure. Overall study context: Largely, small differences in pooled library volume made per-sample TCR yields vary.

TCRdb redid the calling of the RACE reads with MiXCR, one entry per CDR3 protein. The data show roughly 380,000 distinct CDR3 sequences, nearly 5% seen once. Broader study findings: Sensitizing with DPC caused no change in TCRs above 1 in 1000 frequency.

As for time point: patch test 1, 2 weeks after DPC sensitization. As for treatment: therapeutic diphenylcyclopropenone sensitization with weekly scalp DPC. Someone pulled total RNA out of unfractionated whole blood. The V gene end was trimmed by 1 base and the J gene end by 6 bases; junction bases not matched to a gene: 7. Germline CDR1 SGHVS, CDR2 FNYEAQ. The CDR3 extends over 16 amino acids. This clonotype was counted at least ten times. Its antigen remains unknown. This sequence originates from a woman aged 45-59 years with alopecia areata. Some clones in this sample may be carry-over from other donors' samples. The V gene is TRBV7-6, the J gene TRBJ2-3, with 10 bases lining up with TRBD2. The material was whole blood, obtained in connection with sensitization to the hapten diphenylcyclopropenone (DPC). This CDR3 reads CASSLELAGRGDTQYF. The CDR3 DNA follows: TGTGCCAGCAGCTTAGAACTAGCGGGAAGGGGTGATACGCAGTATTTT.